Below, one T cell receptor beta chain is given with its context. The sample is drawn from a study of T-cell reconstitution after alpha-beta-depleted transplantation in children. Trimming took 6 bases from V and 4 from J, leaving 4 bases between them. This CDR3 is built from 10 residues. Germline CDR1 MDHEN, CDR2 SYDVKM. A library of TCRbeta sequences, prepared with unique molecular identifiers, was generated. TCRdb reprocessed the PCR reads via MiXCR and lists one record per CDR3 protein. The sample shows 500,000 or so distinct CDR3 sequences, approximately 32% of them seen only once. This TCR derives from a human donor who donated a stem cell graft to a child with aplastic anemia. The sample here was PBMCs from the stem cell graft donor, taken from the stem cell graft. The chain has TRBV28 and TRBJ2-7; no reliable D call. The chain's CDR3 is CASSRYEQYF. The CDR3 region has the DNA TGTGCCAGCAGCCGGTACGAGCAGTACTTC.